Sequencing of this T cell receptor (beta chain) was carried out in a study of T-cell reconstitution after alpha-beta-depleted transplantation in children. This clonotype was detected many times. The V and J ends lost 3 bases and 7 bases, in that order; junction bases with no gene match: 10. This CDR3 has 15 amino acids. Germline V CDR1 and CDR2: DFQATT, SNEGSKA (reference sequence). Molecular barcoding with unique molecular identifiers was used for the TCRbeta library. TCRdb used MiXCR to reprocess the PCR reads, holding one entry per CDR3 protein. The sample includes roughly 200,000 distinct CDR3 sequences, about 8.2% of them seen just once.

The source was PBMCs, mostly from graft donor cells, collected 360 days after TCRalphabeta/CD19-depleted stem cell transplant. The sequence derives from a male patient between 2 and 15 years old who had a stem cell transplant for acute myeloid leukemia, so the T cells may come from the graft donor. The chain has TRBV20-1 and TRBJ2-1, with 9 bases identical to TRBD2. For the CDR3, the DNA is TGCAGTGCTAGTTCCTCGGCTAGCGGGGATAATGAGCAGTTCTTC. The encoded protein is CSASSSASGDNEQFF.